The 6 T cell receptor beta chains presented below share a single source sample, sequenced in a study of blood T cells in healthy people across ages. For the second PCR, which ran for about 7 to 11 cycles, a sample-barcoded 5' primer and a J-beta primer mix were used. MiXCR, run by TCRdb on the 5' RACE reads, gives a single entry per CDR3 protein. Here the sample spans about 730,000 distinct CDR3 sequences, more than 40% being singletons. The sequenced sample was blood. These receptors came from a woman in her fifties or sixties in good health.

This chain connects TRBV7-2 to TRBJ1-2; D is uncertain. CDR1 is SGHTA, CDR2 FQGNSA, per germline. This CDR3 contains 13 residues. Trimming left V 3 bases short and J 8 bases short, with 13 bases between. The CDR3 bases are TGTGCCAGCAGCTTCCTTGAGGGAGAGGGCTACACCTTC. The encoded protein is CASSFLEGEGYTF.

This clonotype was counted ten times or more. A single base separates this from a much larger clone, so it may be a read error. V is TRBV7-2 and J is TRBJ1-1; the D gene is possibly TRBD1 (5 bases). CDR3 length: 14 residues. V lost 5 bases, J lost 4 bases, and 14 bases lay in between. CDR1 and CDR2 (germline): SGHTA, FQGNSA. The DNA of the CDR3 is TGTGCCAGCAGCGTCTCGACAGCCTCCACTGAAGCTTTCTTT. Translated: CASSVSTASTEAFF. Combining the CDR3 with reference TRBV7-2 and TRBJ1-1 gives the whole variable domain GAGVSQSPSNKVTEKGKDVELRCDPISGHTALYWYRQSLGQGLEFLIYFQGNSAPDKSGLPSDRFSAERTGGSVSTLTIQRTQQEDSAVYLCASSVSTASTEAFFGQGTRLTVV.

This clonotype was observed a few times. This chain links TRBV10-3 with TRBJ2-1; 8 nucleotides agree with TRBD1. The V segment lost 2 bases and the J segment 7 bases; nucleotides outside the gene matches: 4. The CDR3 extends over 14 amino acids. The V gene's germline CDR1 is ENHRY and CDR2 SYGVKD. The DNA for the CDR3 is TGTGCCATCAGTGAGGCCCGGGACAGGAATGAGCAGTTCTTC. It encodes CAISEARDRNEQFF.

This clonotype was seen ten or more times. This rearrangement joins TRBV29-1 to TRBJ2-1; D is perhaps TRBD2 (5 bases). The CDR3 sequence is 12 residues long. Trimming shortened V by 4 bases and J by 6 bases, and 10 bases separated the two germline ends. Germline V gives CDR1 SQVTM, CDR2 ANQGSEA. The CDR3 DNA reads as TGCAGCGTTGCCTCCCGGGGCAATGAGCAGTTCTTC. It specifies CSVASRGNEQFF.

This clonotype was detected a few times. This sequence joins TRBV6-5 and TRBJ2-1; TRBD2 matches 11 bases. J gave up 7 bases and V 8 bases, and 10 bases lay outside the gene matches. CDR1 is MNHEY, CDR2 SVGAGI, per germline. CDR3 length: 15 residues. This chain's CDR3 is CASLPLAGAINEQFF. The CDR3 DNA reads TGTGCCAGCCTACCACTAGCGGGGGCCATAAATGAGCAGTTCTTC.

The count of this clonotype is one. The V and J genes are TRBV4-3 and TRBJ1-5; 7 bases match TRBD1. The junction had 3 bases not matched to a gene; V was cut back by 3 bases and J by 1 base. Germline lookup yields CDR1 LGHNA and CDR2 YSLEER. The CDR3 has 15 amino acids. This chain's CDR3 is CASSQGQTSNQPQHF. The CDR3 DNA sequence: TGCGCCAGCAGCCAGGGACAGACAAGCAATCAGCCCCAGCATTTT.